Detailed here is one TCR beta chain. The antigen remains unidentified. These data originate in a study of cytomegalovirus exposure and HLA in healthy donors. Across the whole study: A previous analysis identified 95 million to 120 million unique TCR beta sequences derived from some 170 million T cells.

A multiplex PCR was run with 60 Vbeta primers and 13 Jbeta primers. TCRdb keeps only in-frame clones here, not all; method: immunoSEQ multiplex PCR. The sample gives 110,000 to 150,000 clones, 75% to 80% of which show up once; 3% to 4.5% is in the top ten. Findings of the study overall: Researchers counted over 150 TCR beta chains as cytomegalovirus-associated. The classifier reportedly diagnosed cytomegalovirus status with high specificity and sensitivity.

The CDR3 loop spans 13 amino acids. Trimming stripped 5 bases from V and 2 bases from J, with 9 bases between. Germline CDR1 MNHEY, CDR2 SMNVEV (reference sequence). Material for sequencing was PBMCs. This sequence joins TRBV27 and TRBJ1-2, with TRBD1 as a possible D gene (6 bases). This sequence originates from a male donor in good health and CMV-seronegative. The CDR3 protein is CASSLQGNYGYTF. In DNA, the CDR3 is TGTGCCAGCAGTCTTCAGGGGAACTATGGCTACACCTTC.